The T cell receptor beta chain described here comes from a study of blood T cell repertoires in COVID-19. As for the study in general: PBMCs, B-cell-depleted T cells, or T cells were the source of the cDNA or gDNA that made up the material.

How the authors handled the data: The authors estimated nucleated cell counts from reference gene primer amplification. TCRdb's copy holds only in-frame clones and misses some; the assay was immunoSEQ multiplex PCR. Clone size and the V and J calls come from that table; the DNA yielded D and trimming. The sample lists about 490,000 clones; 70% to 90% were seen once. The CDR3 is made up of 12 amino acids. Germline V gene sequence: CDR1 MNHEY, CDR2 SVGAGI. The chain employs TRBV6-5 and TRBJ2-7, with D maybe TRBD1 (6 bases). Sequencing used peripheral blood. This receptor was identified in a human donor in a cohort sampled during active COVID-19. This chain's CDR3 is CSTGTPPYEQYF. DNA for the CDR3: TGTAGTACCGGGACACCTCCCTACGAGCAGTACTTC.